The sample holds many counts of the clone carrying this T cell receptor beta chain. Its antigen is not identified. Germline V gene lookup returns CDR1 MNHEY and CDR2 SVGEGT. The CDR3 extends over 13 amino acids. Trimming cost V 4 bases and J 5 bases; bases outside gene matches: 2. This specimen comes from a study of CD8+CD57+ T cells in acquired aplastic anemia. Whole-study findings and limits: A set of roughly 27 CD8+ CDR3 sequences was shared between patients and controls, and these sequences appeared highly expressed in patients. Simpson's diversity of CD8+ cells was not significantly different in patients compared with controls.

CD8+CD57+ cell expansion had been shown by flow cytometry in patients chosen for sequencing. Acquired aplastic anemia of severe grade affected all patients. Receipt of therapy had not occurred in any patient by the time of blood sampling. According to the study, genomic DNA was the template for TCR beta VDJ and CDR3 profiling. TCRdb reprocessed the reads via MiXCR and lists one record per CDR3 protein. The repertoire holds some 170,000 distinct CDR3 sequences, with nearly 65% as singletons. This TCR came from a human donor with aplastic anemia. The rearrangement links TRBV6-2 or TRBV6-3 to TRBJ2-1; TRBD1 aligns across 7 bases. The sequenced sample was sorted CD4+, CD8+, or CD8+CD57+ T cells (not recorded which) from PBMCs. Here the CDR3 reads CASSLGTDNEQFF. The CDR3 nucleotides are TGTGCCAGCAGTTTGGGGACAGACAATGAGCAGTTCTTC.